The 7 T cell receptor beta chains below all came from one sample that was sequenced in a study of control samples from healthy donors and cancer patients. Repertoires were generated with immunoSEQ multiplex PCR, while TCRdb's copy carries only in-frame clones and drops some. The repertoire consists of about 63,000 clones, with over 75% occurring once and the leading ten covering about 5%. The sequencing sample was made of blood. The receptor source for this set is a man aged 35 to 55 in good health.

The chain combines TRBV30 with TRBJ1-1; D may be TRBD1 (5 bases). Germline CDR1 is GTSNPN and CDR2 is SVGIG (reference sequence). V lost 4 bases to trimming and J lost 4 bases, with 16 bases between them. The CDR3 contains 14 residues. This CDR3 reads CAWTTGFGATEAFF. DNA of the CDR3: TGTGCCTGGACCACAGGATTTGGGGCCACTGAAGCTTTCTTT.

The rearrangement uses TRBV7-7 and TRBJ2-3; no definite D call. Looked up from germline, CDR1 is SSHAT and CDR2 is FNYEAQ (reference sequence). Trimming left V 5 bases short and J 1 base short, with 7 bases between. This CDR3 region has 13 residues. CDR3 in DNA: TGTGCCAGCAGCCCGGATCGCACAGATACGCAGTATTTT. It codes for CASSPDRTDTQYF.

CDR3 coding DNA: TGCGCCAGCAGCCAAGATCGGGAGTCCTACGAGCAGTACTTC. Protein product: CASSQDRESYEQYF. The chain uses TRBV4-1 and TRBJ2-7, with a weak D call TRBD2 (6 bases). The germline gives CDR1 MGHRA, CDR2 YSYEKL. This CDR3 comprises 14 residues. V lost 0 bases and J 1 base, leaving 7 bases between the germline ends.

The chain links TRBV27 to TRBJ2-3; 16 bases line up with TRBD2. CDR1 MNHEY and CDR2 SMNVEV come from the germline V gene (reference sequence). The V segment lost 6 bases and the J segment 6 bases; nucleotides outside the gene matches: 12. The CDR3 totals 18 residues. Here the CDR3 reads CASSPTGTSGRAIDTQYF. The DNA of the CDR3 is TGTGCCAGCAGCCCTACCGGGACTAGCGGGAGGGCGATCGATACGCAGTATTTT.

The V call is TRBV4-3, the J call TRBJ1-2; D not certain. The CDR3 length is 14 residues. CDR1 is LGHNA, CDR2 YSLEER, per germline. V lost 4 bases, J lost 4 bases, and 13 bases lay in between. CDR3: CASSPIPRTYGYTF. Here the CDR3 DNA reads TGCGCCAGCAGCCCCATCCCGAGGACCTATGGCTACACCTTC.

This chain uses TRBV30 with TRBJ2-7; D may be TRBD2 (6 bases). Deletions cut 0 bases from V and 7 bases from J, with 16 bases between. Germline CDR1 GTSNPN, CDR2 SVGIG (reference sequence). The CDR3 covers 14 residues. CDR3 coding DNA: TGTGCCTGGAGTGTCGGCTTCTTGGGGGGTGAGCAGTACTTC. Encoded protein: CAWSVGFLGGEQYF.

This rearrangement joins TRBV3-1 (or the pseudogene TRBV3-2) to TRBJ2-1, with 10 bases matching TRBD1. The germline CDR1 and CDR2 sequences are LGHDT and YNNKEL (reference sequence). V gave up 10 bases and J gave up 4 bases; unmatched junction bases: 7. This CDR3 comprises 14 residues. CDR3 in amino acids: CATADRGGYNEQFF. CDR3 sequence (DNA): TGTGCCACCGCGGACAGGGGGGGTTACAATGAGCAGTTCTTC.